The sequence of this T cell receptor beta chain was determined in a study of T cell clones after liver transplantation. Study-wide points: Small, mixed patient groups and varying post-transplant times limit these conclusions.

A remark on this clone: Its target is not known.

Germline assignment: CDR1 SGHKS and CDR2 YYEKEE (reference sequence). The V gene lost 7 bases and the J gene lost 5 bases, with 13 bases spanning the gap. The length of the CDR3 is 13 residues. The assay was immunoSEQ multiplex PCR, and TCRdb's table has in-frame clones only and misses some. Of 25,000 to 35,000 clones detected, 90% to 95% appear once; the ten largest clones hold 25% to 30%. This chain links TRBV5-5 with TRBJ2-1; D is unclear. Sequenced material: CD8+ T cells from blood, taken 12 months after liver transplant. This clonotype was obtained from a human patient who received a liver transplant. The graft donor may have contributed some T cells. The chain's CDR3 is CASAGVGDNEQFF. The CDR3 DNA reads TGTGCCAGCGCTGGGGTTGGCGACAATGAGCAGTTCTTC.